Below are 13 T cell receptor beta chains sequenced from a single sample in a study of blood T cell repertoires in COVID-19. Only in-frame clones appear in the TCRdb table, and some are missing; sequencing was by immunoSEQ multiplex PCR. The repertoire holds fewer than 200,000 clones, 75% to 80% seen once, with roughly 25% in the top ten. The sample consisted of peripheral blood. The receptors stem from a woman in her 70s with acute or convalescent COVID-19.

The chain has TRBV10-3 and TRBJ1-2, with TRBD1 matching over 9 bases. The V gene's germline CDR1 is ENHRY and CDR2 SYGVKD. This CDR3 has 14 residues. J lost 4 bases, V lost 6 bases, and 6 bases had no gene match. The CDR3 nucleotides read TGTGCCATCAGGGGACAGGGAATGTCCTATGGCTACACCTTC. This gives the protein CAIRGQGMSYGYTF.

The chain combines TRBV3-1 (or the pseudogene TRBV3-2) with TRBJ2-5; maybe TRBD1 (6 bases). The CDR3 sequence is 15 residues long. CDR1 and CDR2 from the germline V gene are LGHDT and YNNKEL (reference sequence). Trimming pared 0 bases from V and 5 bases from J, leaving 13 bases between. CDR3 DNA: TGTGCCAGCAGCCAAGATAGTTGGGGGCGGGAGACCCAGTACTTC. Translation gives CASSQDSWGRETQYF.

This clone occurred once. The V call is TRBV30, the J call TRBJ2-5; 14 bases are a match to TRBD2. Germline assignment: CDR1 GTSNPN and CDR2 SVGIG (reference sequence). CDR3 length: 17 amino acids. V lost 2 bases and J lost 4; bases outside the gene matches: 9. The chain's CDR3 is CAWSPQTSGRARETQYF. CDR3 nucleotide sequence: TGTGCCTGGAGTCCCCAGACTAGCGGGAGGGCCCGAGAGACCCAGTACTTC.

The V and J genes are TRBV24-1 and TRBJ2-1; the D gene is possibly TRBD2 (6 bases). Trimming cost V 5 bases and J 5 bases, with 18 bases left between them. Germline V gives CDR1 KGHDR, CDR2 SFDVKD. This CDR3 has 16 amino acids. For the CDR3, the DNA is TGTGCCACCAGTGGGAGGGACTCTAGCGTTAACAATGAGCAGTTCTTC. Translated, it gives CATSGRDSSVNNEQFF.

This rearrangement joins TRBV10-1 to TRBJ2-3; D remains ambiguous. CDR1 is WNHNN, CDR2 SYGVQD, per germline (reference sequence). The CDR3 totals 14 residues. V lost 3 bases to trimming and J lost 2 bases, with 9 bases between them. The CDR3 is CASSESTSTDTQYF. In DNA, the CDR3 is TGCGCCAGCAGTGAAAGCACTTCCACAGATACGCAGTATTTT.

V gene TRBV18 combines with J gene TRBJ2-2, with D possibly being TRBD2 (5 bases). CDR1 is KGHSH and CDR2 is LQKENI in the germline V gene. Deletions cut 4 bases from V and 4 bases from J, with 13 bases between. This CDR3 comprises 15 residues. The CDR3 loop reads CASSQEEVSTGELFF. The CDR3 DNA reads TGTGCCAGCTCACAGGAGGAGGTTAGCACCGGGGAGCTGTTTTTT.

The rearrangement uses TRBV7-2 and TRBJ1-3; possibly TRBD1 for D (5 bases). The CDR3 spans 13 residues. Per germline, CDR1 SGHTA and CDR2 FQGNSA. Trimming stripped 2 bases from V and 9 bases from J, with 11 bases between. Here the CDR3 DNA reads TGTGCCAGCAGCTTAAGGGGCGAGTCCACCATATATTTT. Translation: CASSLRGESTIYF.

The V and J genes are TRBV7-9 and TRBJ2-7; 9 nucleotides align to TRBD1. Germline values: CDR1 SEHNR, CDR2 FQNEAQ (reference sequence). V was pared by 5 bases and J by 8 bases, with 10 bases of the junction left unmatched. This CDR3 is built from 14 residues. The CDR3 spells CASSKTGGPPKQYF. The DNA for the CDR3 is TGTGCCAGCAGCAAAACAGGGGGCCCCCCTAAGCAGTACTTC.

CDR3 region: CASSLGDRSNQPQHF. The CDR3 nucleotides are TGTGCCAGCAGTTTAGGGGACAGGAGCAATCAGCCCCAGCATTTT. The V call is TRBV28, the J call TRBJ1-5; TRBD1 matches 8 bases. Looked up from germline, CDR1 is MDHEN and CDR2 is SYDVKM. The CDR3 is 15 residues long. The V and J ends lost 2 bases and 1 base, in that order; junction bases with no gene match: 1.

This sequence joins TRBV19 and TRBJ1-5, with D unclear. Germline V CDR1 and CDR2: LNHDA, SQIVND (reference sequence). Trimming took 4 bases from V and 3 from J, leaving 7 bases between them. The CDR3 runs 13 residues. The CDR3 sequence: CASSSTNNQPQHF. The CDR3 DNA follows: TGTGCCAGTAGTAGCACAAACAATCAGCCCCAGCATTTT.

This chain links TRBV7-9 with TRBJ2-1, with unresolved D. V was cut by 0 bases and J by 3 bases, with 12 bases left in between. The CDR3 is 16 amino acids. CDR1 and CDR2 (germline): SEHNR, FQNEAQ (reference sequence). DNA of the CDR3: TGTGCCAGCAGCTTAGCCTCGCAGGCGCTCTACAATGAGCAGTTCTTC. Amino acid sequence: CASSLASQALYNEQFF.

CDR3 in amino acids: CASSYHRGGQAFF. Here the CDR3 DNA reads TGTGCCAGCAGCTATCACAGGGGAGGCCAAGCTTTCTTT. The V and J genes are TRBV11-3 and TRBJ1-1, with 7 bases that match TRBD1. The germline V gene encodes CDR1 SGHNT and CDR2 YENEEA. The ends lost 4 bases at V and 9 bases at J; junction bases unmatched: 8. This CDR3 comprises 13 residues.

The CDR3 DNA follows: TGTGCCAGCAGCTTGCTCGGTGACAATCAGCCCCAGCATTTT. Translating gives CASSLLGDNQPQHF. V and J are TRBV5-5 and TRBJ1-5, with D hard to call. CDR3 length: 14 amino acids. The germline gives CDR1 SGHKS, CDR2 YYEKEE (reference sequence). Trimming cost V 1 base and J 3 bases, with 8 bases left between them.